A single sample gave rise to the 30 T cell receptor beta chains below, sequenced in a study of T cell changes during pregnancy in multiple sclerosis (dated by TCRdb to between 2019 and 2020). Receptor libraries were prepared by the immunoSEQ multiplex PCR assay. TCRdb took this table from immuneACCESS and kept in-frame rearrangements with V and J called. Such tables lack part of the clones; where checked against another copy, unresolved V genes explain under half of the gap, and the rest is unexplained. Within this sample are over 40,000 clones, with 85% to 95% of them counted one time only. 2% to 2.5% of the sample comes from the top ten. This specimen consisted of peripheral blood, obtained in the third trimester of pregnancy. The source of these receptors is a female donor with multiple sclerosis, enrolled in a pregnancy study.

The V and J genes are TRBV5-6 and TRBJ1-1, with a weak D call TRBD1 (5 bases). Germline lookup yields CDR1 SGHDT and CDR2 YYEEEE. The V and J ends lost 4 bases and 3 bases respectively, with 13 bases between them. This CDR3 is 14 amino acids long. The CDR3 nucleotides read TGTGCCAGCAGCCCAGTTGCCAGGGACACTGAAGCTTTCTTT. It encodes CASSPVARDTEAFF.

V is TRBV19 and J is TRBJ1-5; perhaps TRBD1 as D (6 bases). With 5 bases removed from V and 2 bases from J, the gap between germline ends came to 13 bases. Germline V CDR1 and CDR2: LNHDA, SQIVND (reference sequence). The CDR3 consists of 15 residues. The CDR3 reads CASSASRQGNQPQHF. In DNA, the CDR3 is TGTGCCAGTAGTGCTTCCCGACAGGGCAATCAGCCCCAGCATTTT.

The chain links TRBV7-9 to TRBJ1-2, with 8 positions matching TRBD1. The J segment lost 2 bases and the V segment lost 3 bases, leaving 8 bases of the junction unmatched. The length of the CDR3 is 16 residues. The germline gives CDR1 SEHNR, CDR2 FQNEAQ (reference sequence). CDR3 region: CASSLWQGARNYGYTF. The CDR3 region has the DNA TGTGCCAGCAGCTTGTGGCAGGGGGCGAGAAACTATGGCTACACCTTC.

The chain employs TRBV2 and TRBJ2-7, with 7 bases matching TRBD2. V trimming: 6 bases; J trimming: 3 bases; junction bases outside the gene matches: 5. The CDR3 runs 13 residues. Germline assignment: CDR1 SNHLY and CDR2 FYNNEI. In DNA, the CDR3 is TGTGCCAGCAGGAGCGGGGCCGGCTACGAGCAGTACTTC. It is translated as CASRSGAGYEQYF.

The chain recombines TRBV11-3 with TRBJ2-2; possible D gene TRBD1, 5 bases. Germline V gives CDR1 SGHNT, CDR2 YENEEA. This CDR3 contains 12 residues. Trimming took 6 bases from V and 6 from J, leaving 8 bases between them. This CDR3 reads CASRGVPGELFF. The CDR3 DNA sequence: TGTGCCAGCAGAGGGGTCCCCGGGGAGCTGTTTTTT.

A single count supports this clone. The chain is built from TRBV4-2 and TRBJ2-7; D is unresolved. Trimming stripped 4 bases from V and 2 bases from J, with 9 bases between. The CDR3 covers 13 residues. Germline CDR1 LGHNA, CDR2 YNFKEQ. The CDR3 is CASSPSVAYEQYF. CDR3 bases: TGTGCCAGCAGCCCTTCGGTCGCCTACGAGCAGTACTTC.

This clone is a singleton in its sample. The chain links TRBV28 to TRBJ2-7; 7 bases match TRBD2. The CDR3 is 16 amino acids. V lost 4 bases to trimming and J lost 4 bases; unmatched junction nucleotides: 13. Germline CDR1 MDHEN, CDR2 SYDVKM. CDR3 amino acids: CASSSLSGPGGYEQYF. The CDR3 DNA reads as TGTGCCAGCAGTTCCCTTAGCGGGCCGGGGGGATACGAGCAGTACTTC. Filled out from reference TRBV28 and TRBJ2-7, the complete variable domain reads DVKVTQSSRYLVKRTGEKVFLECVQDMDHENMFWYRQDPGLGLRLIYFSYDVKMKEKGDIPEGYSVSREKKERFSLILESASTNQTSMYLCASSSLSGPGGYEQYFGPGTRLTVT.

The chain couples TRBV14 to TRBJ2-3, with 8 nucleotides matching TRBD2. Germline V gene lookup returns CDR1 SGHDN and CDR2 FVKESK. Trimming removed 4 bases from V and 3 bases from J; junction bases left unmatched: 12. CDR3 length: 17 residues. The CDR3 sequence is CASSPRLALGATDTQYF. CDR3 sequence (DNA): TGTGCCAGCAGCCCCCGACTAGCGTTAGGTGCGACAGATACGCAGTATTTT.

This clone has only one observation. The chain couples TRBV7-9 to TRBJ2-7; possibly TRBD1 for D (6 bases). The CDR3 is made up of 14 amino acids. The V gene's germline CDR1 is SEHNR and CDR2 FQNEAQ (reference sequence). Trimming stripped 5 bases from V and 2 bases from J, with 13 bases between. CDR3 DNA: TGTGCCAGCAGCCCACCCGGGACAACCTACGAGCAGTACTTC. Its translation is CASSPPGTTYEQYF.

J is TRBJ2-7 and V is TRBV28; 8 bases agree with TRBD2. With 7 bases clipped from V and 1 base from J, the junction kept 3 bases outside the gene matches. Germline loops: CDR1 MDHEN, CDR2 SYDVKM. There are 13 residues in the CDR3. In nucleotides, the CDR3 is TGTGCCAGCACCAGCGGGAGTTCCTACGAGCAGTACTTC. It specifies CASTSGSSYEQYF.

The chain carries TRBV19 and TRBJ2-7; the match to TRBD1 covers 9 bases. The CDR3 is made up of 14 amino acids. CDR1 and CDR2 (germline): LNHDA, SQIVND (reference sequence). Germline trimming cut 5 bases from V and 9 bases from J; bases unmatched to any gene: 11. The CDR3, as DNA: TGTGCCAGTAGTCCGGGACAGGGTCGAGAAAGGCAGTACTTC. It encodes CASSPGQGRERQYF. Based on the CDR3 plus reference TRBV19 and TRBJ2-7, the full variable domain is DGGITQSPKYLFRKEGQNVTLSCEQNLNHDAMYWYRQDPGQGLRLIYYSQIVNDFQKGDIAEGYSVSREKKESFPLTVTSAQKNPTAFYLCASSPGQGRERQYFGPGTRLTVT.

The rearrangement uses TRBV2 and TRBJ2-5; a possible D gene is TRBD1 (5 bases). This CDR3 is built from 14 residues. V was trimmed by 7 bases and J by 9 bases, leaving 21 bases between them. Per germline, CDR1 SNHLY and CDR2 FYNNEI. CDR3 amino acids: CASTGHPQELAQYF. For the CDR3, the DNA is TGTGCCAGCACCGGACACCCCCAGGAGTTGGCCCAGTACTTC.

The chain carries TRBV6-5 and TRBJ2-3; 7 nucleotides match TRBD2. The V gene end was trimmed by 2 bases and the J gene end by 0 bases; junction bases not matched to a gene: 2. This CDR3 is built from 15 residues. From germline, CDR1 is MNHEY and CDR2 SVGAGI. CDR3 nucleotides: TGTGCCAGCAGTTACGTTAGCGGGAGCACAGATACGCAGTATTTT. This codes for CASSYVSGSTDTQYF.

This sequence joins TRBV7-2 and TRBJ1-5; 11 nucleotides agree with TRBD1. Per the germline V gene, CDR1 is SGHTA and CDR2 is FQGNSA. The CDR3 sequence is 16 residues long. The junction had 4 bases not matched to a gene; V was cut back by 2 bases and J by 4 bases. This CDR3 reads CASSLTGTGGNQPQHF. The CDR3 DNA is TGTGCCAGCAGCTTAACCGGGACAGGGGGAAATCAGCCCCAGCATTTT.

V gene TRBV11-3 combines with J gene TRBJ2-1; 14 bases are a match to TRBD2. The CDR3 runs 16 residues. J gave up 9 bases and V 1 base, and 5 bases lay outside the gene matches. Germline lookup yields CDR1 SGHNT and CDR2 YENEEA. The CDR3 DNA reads TGTGCCAGCAGCTTAGGTGGGACTAGCGGGAGAGCTGAGCAGTTCTTC. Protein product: CASSLGGTSGRAEQFF.

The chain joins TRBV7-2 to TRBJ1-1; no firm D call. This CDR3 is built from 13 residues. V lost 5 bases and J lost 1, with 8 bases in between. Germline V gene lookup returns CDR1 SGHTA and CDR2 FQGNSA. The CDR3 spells CASSQYRNTEAFF. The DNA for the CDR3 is TGTGCCAGCAGCCAATACAGGAACACTGAAGCTTTCTTT. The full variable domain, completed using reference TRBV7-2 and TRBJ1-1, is GAGVSQSPSNKVTEKGKDVELRCDPISGHTALYWYRQSLGQGLEFLIYFQGNSAPDKSGLPSDRFSAERTGGSVSTLTIQRTQQEDSAVYLCASSQYRNTEAFFGQGTRLTVV.

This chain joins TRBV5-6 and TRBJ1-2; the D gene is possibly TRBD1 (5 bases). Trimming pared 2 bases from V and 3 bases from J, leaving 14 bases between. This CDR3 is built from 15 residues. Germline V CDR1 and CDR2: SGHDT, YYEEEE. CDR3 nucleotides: TGTGCCAGCAGCTTTCGTTCCAGGGCCGACTATGGCTACACCTTC. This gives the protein CASSFRSRADYGYTF.

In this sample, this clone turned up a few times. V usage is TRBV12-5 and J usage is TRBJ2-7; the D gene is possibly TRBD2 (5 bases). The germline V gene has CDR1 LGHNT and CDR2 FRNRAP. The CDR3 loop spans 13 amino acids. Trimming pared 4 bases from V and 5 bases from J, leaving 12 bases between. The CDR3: CASGSPSIHEQYF. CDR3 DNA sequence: TGTGCTAGTGGTTCACCTAGCATCCACGAGCAGTACTTC.

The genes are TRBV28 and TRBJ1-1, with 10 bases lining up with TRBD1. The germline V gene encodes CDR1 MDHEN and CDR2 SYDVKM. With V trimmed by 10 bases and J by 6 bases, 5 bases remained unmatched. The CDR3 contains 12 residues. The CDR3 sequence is CATTGQGAEAFF. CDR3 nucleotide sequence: TGTGCCACTACAGGACAGGGGGCTGAAGCTTTCTTT. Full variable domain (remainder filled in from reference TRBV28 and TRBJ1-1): DVKVTQSSRYLVKRTGEKVFLECVQDMDHENMFWYRQDPGLGLRLIYFSYDVKMKEKGDIPEGYSVSREKKERFSLILESASTNQTSMYLCATTGQGAEAFFGQGTRLTVV.

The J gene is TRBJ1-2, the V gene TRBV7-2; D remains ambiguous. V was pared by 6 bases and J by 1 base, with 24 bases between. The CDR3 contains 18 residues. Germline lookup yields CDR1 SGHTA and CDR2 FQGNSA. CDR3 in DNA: TGTGCCAGCAGTGTACAATCTACCGGGTCCTTCTATAACTATGGCTACACCTTC. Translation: CASSVQSTGSFYNYGYTF.

CDR3 amino acids: CASSIDASGSSYEQYF. Here the CDR3 DNA reads TGTGCCAGTAGTATAGATGCTAGCGGGAGCTCCTACGAGCAGTACTTC. J is TRBJ2-7 and V is TRBV19; 10 positions match TRBD2. The germline V gene has CDR1 LNHDA and CDR2 SQIVND (reference sequence). There are 16 residues in the CDR3. Trimming cost V 0 bases and J 0 bases; bases outside gene matches: 2.

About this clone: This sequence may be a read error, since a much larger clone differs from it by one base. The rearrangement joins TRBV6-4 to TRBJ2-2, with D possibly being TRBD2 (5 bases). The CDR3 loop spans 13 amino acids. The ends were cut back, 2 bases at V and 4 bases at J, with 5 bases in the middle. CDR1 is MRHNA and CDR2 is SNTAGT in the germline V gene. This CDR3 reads CASSDTSTGELFF. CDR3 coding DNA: TGTGCCAGCAGTGACACTAGCACCGGGGAGCTGTTTTTT.

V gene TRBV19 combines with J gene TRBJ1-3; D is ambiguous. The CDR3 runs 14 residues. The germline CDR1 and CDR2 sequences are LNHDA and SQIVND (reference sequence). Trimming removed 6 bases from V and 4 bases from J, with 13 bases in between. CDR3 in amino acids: CASSPTQVGNTIYF. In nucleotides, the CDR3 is TGTGCCAGTAGCCCCACTCAGGTCGGAAACACCATATATTTT.

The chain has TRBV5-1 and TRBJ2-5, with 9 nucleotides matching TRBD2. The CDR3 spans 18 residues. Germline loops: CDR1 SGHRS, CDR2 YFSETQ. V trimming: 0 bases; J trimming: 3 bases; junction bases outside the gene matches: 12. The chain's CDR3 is CASSLAAISLAGEETQYF. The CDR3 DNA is TGCGCCAGCAGCTTGGCGGCAATATCTTTAGCGGGAGAAGAGACCCAGTACTTC.

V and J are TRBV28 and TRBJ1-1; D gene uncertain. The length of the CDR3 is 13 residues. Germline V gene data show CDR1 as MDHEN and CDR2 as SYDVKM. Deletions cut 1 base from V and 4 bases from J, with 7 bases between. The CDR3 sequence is CASSLLGSTEAFF. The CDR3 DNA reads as TGTGCCAGCAGTTTATTGGGGAGCACTGAAGCTTTCTTT.

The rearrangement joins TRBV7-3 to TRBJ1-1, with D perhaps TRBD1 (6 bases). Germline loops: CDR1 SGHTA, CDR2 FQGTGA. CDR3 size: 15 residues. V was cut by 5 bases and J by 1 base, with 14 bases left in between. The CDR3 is CASSLQPTGNTEAFF. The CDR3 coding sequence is TGTGCCAGCAGCCTACAACCGACAGGGAACACTGAAGCTTTCTTT.

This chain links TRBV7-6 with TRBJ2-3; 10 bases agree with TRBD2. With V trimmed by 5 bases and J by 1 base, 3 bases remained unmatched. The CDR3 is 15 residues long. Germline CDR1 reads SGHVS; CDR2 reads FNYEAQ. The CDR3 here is CASSPSGRGTDTQYF. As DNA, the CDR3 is TGTGCCAGCAGCCCGAGCGGGAGGGGCACAGATACGCAGTATTTT.

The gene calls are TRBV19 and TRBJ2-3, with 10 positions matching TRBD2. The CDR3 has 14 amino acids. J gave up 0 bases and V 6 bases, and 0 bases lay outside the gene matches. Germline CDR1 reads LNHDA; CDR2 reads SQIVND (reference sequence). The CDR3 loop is CASRTSGSTDTQYF. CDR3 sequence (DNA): TGTGCCAGTAGGACTAGCGGGAGCACAGATACGCAGTATTTT.

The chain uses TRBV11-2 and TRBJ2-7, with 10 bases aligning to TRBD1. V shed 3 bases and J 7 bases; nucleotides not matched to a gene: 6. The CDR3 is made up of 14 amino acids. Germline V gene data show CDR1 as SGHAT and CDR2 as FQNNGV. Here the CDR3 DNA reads TGTGCCAGCAGCTTCGACAGGGGGCAATTGGAGCAGTACTTC. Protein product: CASSFDRGQLEQYF.

The chain's CDR3 is CASSSNRLYEQFF. The CDR3 coding sequence is TGTGCCAGCAGCTCCAATCGGTTGTATGAGCAGTTCTTC. The rearrangement links TRBV7-9 to TRBJ2-1, with D uncertain. The CDR3 consists of 13 residues. Trimming left V 4 bases short and J 8 bases short, with 12 bases between. The germline gives CDR1 SEHNR, CDR2 FQNEAQ (reference sequence). The full variable domain, in which reference TRBV7-9 and TRBJ2-1 provide the parts outside the CDR3, is DTGVSQNPRHKITKRGQNVTFRCDPISEHNRLYWYRQTLGQGPEFLTYFQNEAQLEKSRLLSDRFSAERPKGSFSTLEIQRTEQGDSAMYLCASSSNRLYEQFFGPGTRLTVL.